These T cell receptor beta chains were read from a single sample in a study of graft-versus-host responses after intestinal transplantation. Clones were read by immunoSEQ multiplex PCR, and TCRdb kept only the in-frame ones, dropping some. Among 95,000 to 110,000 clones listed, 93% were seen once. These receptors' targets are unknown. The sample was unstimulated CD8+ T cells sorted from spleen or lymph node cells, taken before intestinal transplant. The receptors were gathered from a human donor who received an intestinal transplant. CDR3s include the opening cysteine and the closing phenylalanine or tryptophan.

CASSFKGYQETQYF | TRBJ2-5 | TRBV27
CASNPTGGGEAFF | TRBJ1-1 | TRBV11-2
CASSQYEGQGYNEQFF | TRBJ2-1 | TRBV4-1
CASSLTGDEQYF | TRBJ2-7 | TRBV6-5
CASSPPGPSNEQYF | TRBJ2-7 | TRBV4-1
CASSQDGTRANVLTF | TRBJ2-6 | TRBV4-2
CASSPASYEQYF | TRBJ2-7 | TRBV7-8
CASSVIQGNTGELFF | TRBJ2-2 | TRBV6-5
CASSSGTEGSYEQYF | TRBJ2-7 | TRBV13
CASSNRETEAFF | TRBJ1-1 | TRBV11-2
CATSRPDETANYGYTF | TRBJ1-2 | TRBV15
CASSLGTPKGNEQFF | TRBJ2-1 | TRBV7-9
CASSERAIDRERGYTF | TRBJ1-2 | TRBV2
CASSRLTSGGAIGELFF | TRBJ2-2 | TRBV19
CASTAGGRSGNTIYF | TRBJ1-3 | TRBV19
CASSTTGADEQYF | TRBJ2-7 | TRBV7-9
CASSYRDRDWEQFF | TRBJ2-1 | TRBV13
CASSQGGVAQFF | TRBJ2-1 | TRBV27
CASSLLQGRETQYF | TRBJ2-5 | TRBV5-6
CASSSPRKDSRDQPQHF | TRBJ1-5 | TRBV19
CASSLIRGPSLTDTQYF | TRBJ2-3 | TRBV27
CASSLGADTQYF | TRBJ2-3 | TRBV11-2
CASGPSGDVRETQYF | TRBJ2-5 | TRBV9
CASSTGQGGTEAFF | TRBJ1-1 | TRBV7-9
CASSLSRGYNEQFF | TRBJ2-1 | TRBV27
CASSSFAGGPYEQYF | TRBJ2-7 | TRBV7-8
CATLEATNEKLFF | TRBJ1-4 | TRBV19
CASSLNRGYEQYF | TRBJ2-7 | TRBV5-6
CATGDMRGTDTQYF | TRBJ2-3 | TRBV15
CASSQDPNAGYEQYF | TRBJ2-7 | TRBV4-1
CASSRTYLGLATRETQYF | TRBJ2-5 | TRBV11-2
CASRPGEENYGYTF | TRBJ1-2 | TRBV7-9
CASRKAGYNEQFF | TRBJ2-1 | TRBV5-4
CATSSSFRDIQYF | TRBJ2-4 | TRBV15
CASSELETQYF | TRBJ2-5 | TRBV5-6
CASSYSPGGGPETQYF | TRBJ2-5 | TRBV6-5
CASSPGGLLYEQYF | TRBJ2-7 | TRBV11-2
CASSLLAGGSTDTQYF | TRBJ2-3 | TRBV5-6
CASSPPFSGRETQYF | TRBJ2-5 | TRBV7-9
CASSQDPGRGTDTQYF | TRBJ2-3 | TRBV4-1
CASRSDRRAEDTEAFF | TRBJ1-1 | TRBV5-6
CASSAPYSGRNTGELFF | TRBJ2-2 | TRBV10-1
CASITQTAMNTEAFF | TRBJ1-1 | TRBV7-9
CASSLEGGRVGNTEAFF | TRBJ1-1 | TRBV27
CSVEDLMGEAFF | TRBJ1-1 | TRBV29-1
CASSLNGALSGNTIYF | TRBJ1-3 | TRBV11-2
CASSDRGFSYEQYF | TRBJ2-7 | TRBV6-1
CASSPKPHRGGEKTQYF | TRBJ2-5 | TRBV4-1
CASRGQGPYEQYF | TRBJ2-7 | TRBV2
CASSEGRRYGYTF | TRBJ1-2 | TRBV6-1
CASSFGQVNNEQFF | TRBJ2-1 | TRBV9
CASSLQGSGANVLTF | TRBJ2-6 | TRBV5-6
CAISESASGGLTYNEQFF | TRBJ2-1 | TRBV10-3
CASSPDGLADLTDTQYF | TRBJ2-3 | TRBV5-4
CSVEGLAGAESSYNEQFF | TRBJ2-1 | TRBV29-1
CASSQGVGQYF | TRBJ2-7 | TRBV4-1